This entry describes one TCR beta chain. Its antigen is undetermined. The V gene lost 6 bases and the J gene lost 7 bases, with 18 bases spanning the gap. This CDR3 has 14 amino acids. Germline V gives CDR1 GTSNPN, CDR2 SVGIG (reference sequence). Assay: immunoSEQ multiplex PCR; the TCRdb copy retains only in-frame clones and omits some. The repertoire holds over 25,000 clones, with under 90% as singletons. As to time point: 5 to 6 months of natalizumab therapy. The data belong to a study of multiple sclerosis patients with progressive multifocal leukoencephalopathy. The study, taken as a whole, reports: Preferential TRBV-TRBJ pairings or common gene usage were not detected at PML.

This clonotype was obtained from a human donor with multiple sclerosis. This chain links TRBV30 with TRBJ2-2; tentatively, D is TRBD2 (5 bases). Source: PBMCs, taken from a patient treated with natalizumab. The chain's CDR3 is CACWERVGGGELFF. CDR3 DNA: TGTGCCTGTTGGGAGAGAGTCGGTGGCGGGGAGCTGTTTTTT.